The entry below describes one T cell receptor beta chain. Its matching antigen is unknown. This sample is drawn from a study of CD8 T cells in Susac syndrome. Study-level points and caveats: An acknowledgment was made by the study that its TCR sequencing and HLA analysis involved relatively few individuals.

The T cells that were sequenced for TCR beta were CD8+ and CD4+ cells from blood. TEMRA cells were FACS-enriched, with CD8+ and CD4+ T cells isolated negatively. Germline CDR1 and CDR2: DFQATT and SNEGSKA (reference sequence). Trimming took off 5 bases at V and 0 bases at J, with 9 bases between the two ends. The CDR3 has 13 amino acids. A quantity of roughly 0.5 to 1 ug RNA underwent reverse transcription using random hexamers. Across 54 Vbeta and 13 Jbeta, immunoSEQ multiplex PCR amplified TCR beta CDR3. TCRdb used MiXCR to reprocess the immunoSEQ multiplex PCR reads, holding one entry per CDR3 protein. The table shows 180,000 or so distinct CDR3 sequences, with less than 95% occurring only once.

The genes are TRBV20-1 and TRBJ2-3; D not certain. The sequence came from a human donor in good health. The sequenced sample consisted of CD4+ T cells from PBMCs. The CDR3, as DNA: TGCAGTGCTGACCAAAGGAGCACAGATACGCAGTATTTT. Protein product: CSADQRSTDTQYF.